This entry concerns a single T cell receptor beta chain. Its antigen is as yet unknown. The V gene lost 5 bases and the J gene lost 11 bases, with 15 bases spanning the gap. The CDR3 loop spans 13 amino acids. Germline assignment: CDR1 SGHAT and CDR2 FQNNGV. The PCR was carried out with 60 Vbeta primers and 13 Jbeta primers. Profiling relied on immunoSEQ multiplex PCR, and the TCRdb table lists in-frame clones only, not all of them. The sample has more than 95,000 clones, nearly 80% seen once. This record comes from a study of cytomegalovirus exposure and HLA in healthy donors. Study context: HLA-typed donors were the source of some 85 million unique TCRs, which an early data release held. Study results and limitations: Versus the roughly 700-donor mean, an Asian-associated ancestry cluster reportedly showed fewer N-insertions in a later analysis.

The sample comprised PBMCs. The source of this sequence is a man aged 60 to 69 in good health and CMV-seropositive. This rearrangement joins TRBV11-2 to TRBJ1-4, with TRBD1 as a possible D gene (5 bases). CDR3 sequence reads: CASSGFARGKLFF. CDR3 DNA sequence: TGTGCCAGCAGCGGTTTCGCTCGGGGGAAACTGTTTTTT.